The 29 T cell receptor beta chains given below trace back to one sample, sequenced in a study of OX40 agonist ivuxolimab in advanced cancers. The method was immunoSEQ multiplex PCR; TCRdb's version includes in-frame clones alone and lacks a portion of them. The repertoire holds about 60,000 clones, with approximately 80% as singletons. This material consisted of CD4+ or CD8+ T cells sorted from blood, taken in a trial of the OX40 agonist ivuxolimab. The receptors were gathered from an adult with an advanced solid tumor such as melanoma, head and neck, liver or kidney cancer.

This clone was counted once. The rearrangement links TRBV4-1 to TRBJ1-6; D might be TRBD1 (6 bases). Trimming pared 0 bases from V and 7 bases from J, leaving 16 bases between. CDR1 is MGHRA, CDR2 YSYEKL, per germline. This CDR3 spans 17 amino acids. This CDR3 is CASSQEAGAKMNSPLHF. In DNA form, the CDR3 reads TGCGCCAGCAGCCAAGAAGCGGGGGCCAAGATGAATTCACCCCTCCACTTT.

V gene TRBV7-9 combines with J gene TRBJ2-5; 9 positions agree with TRBD2. The CDR3 contains 15 residues. Germline loops: CDR1 SEHNR, CDR2 FQNEAQ (reference sequence). V shed 6 bases, J shed 0 bases, and the junction held 5 bases outside the gene matches. The CDR3 DNA reads TGTGCCAGCAGTCGACTAGCGGACTACCAAGAGACCCAGTACTTC. Its protein is CASSRLADYQETQYF.

The J gene is TRBJ1-2, the V gene TRBV5-5, with D unclear. The CDR3 is 12 residues long. V was trimmed by 4 bases and J by 5 bases, leaving 9 bases between them. Germline loops: CDR1 SGHKS, CDR2 YYEKEE (reference sequence). The CDR3: CASSAADYGYTF. In nucleotides, the CDR3 is TGTGCCAGCAGCGCCGCAGATTATGGCTACACCTTC.

The genes are TRBV5-4 and TRBJ2-7, with 7 nucleotides matching TRBD2. In germline, CDR1 is SGHNT, CDR2 YYREEE (reference sequence). The CDR3 has 15 residues. V lost 3 bases and J lost 3; bases outside the gene matches: 9. The CDR3 spells CASSSGGSGIYEQYF. The CDR3 nucleotides are TGTGCCAGCAGCTCCGGCGGGAGCGGAATCTACGAGCAGTACTTC.

CDR3 sequence reads: CASSQRDFSNTGELFF. In DNA form, the CDR3 reads TGTGCCAGCAGCCAACGGGACTTTTCGAACACCGGGGAGCTGTTTTTT. This sequence joins TRBV11-3 and TRBJ2-2; D may be TRBD2 (6 bases). This CDR3 is built from 16 residues. CDR1 and CDR2 (germline): SGHNT, YENEEA. Trimming took off 5 bases at V and 0 bases at J, with 13 bases between the two ends.

The gene calls are TRBV6-5 and TRBJ1-4; 7 bases align to TRBD1. V lost 7 bases to trimming and J lost 8 bases; unmatched junction nucleotides: 7. The CDR3 spans 13 residues. The germline CDR1 and CDR2 sequences are MNHEY and SVGAGI. The CDR3 spells CASKGTVREKLFF. CDR3 bases: TGTGCCAGCAAAGGGACAGTAAGGGAAAAACTGTTTTTT.

This clone was seen repeatedly, ten times or more. J is TRBJ2-7 and V is TRBV28; D tentatively reads TRBD1 or TRBD2 (5 bases each). This CDR3 is 14 amino acids long. The V end was cut by 2 bases, the J end by 6 bases, with 14 bases between. The germline CDR1 and CDR2 sequences are MDHEN and SYDVKM. CDR3 amino acids: CASSLGGTRGEQYF. In DNA form, the CDR3 reads TGTGCCAGCAGTTTAGGTGGGACCCGGGGCGAGCAGTACTTC. Drawing the rest from reference TRBV28 and TRBJ2-7, the complete variable domain is DVKVTQSSRYLVKRTGEKVFLECVQDMDHENMFWYRQDPGLGLRLIYFSYDVKMKEKGDIPEGYSVSREKKERFSLILESASTNQTSMYLCASSLGGTRGEQYFGPGTRLTVT.

This chain connects TRBV4-1 to TRBJ2-5, with 8 bases fitting TRBD2. The J segment lost 1 base and the V segment lost 2 bases, leaving 0 bases of the junction unmatched. CDR1 and CDR2 (germline): MGHRA, YSYEKL. The CDR3 sequence is 14 residues long. In DNA form, the CDR3 reads TGCGCCAGCAGCCAAAGCGGGGGCCAAGAGACCCAGTACTTC. This encodes CASSQSGGQETQYF.

Written as DNA, the CDR3 is TGCGCCAGCAGTGAGTCGACTTTTGCGGCGAGGCAGTACTTC. Its protein is CASSESTFAARQYF. The gene calls are TRBV10-1 and TRBJ2-7; no firm D call. Deletions cut 0 bases from V and 9 bases from J, with 15 bases between. The length of the CDR3 is 14 residues. CDR1 is WNHNN and CDR2 is SYGVQD in the germline V gene (reference sequence).

V is TRBV6-1 and J is TRBJ2-7, with 7 bases lining up with TRBD2. The CDR3 spans 13 residues. Germline V lookup: CDR1 MNHNS, CDR2 SASEGT. After removal of 6 bases from V and 5 bases from J, the junction contained 7 bases not matched to a gene. The CDR3 loop is CASRRTSSHEQYF. As DNA, the CDR3 is TGTGCCAGCAGACGGACTAGTAGTCACGAGCAGTACTTC.

The chain couples TRBV25-1 to TRBJ1-2, with unresolved D. The germline gives CDR1 MGHDK, CDR2 SYGVNS. The ends were cut back, 4 bases at V and 7 bases at J, with 7 bases in the middle. The CDR3 totals 11 residues. The CDR3 DNA is TGTGCCAGCAGTGGCGGGTTTGGCTACACCTTC. Protein product: CASSGGFGYTF.

The J gene is TRBJ1-1, the V gene TRBV29-1; the D is unclear. This CDR3 comprises 11 residues. The germline gives CDR1 SQVTM, CDR2 ANQGSEA. The germline V and J ends were trimmed by 4 bases and 5 bases, with 8 bases remaining between them. The CDR3 loop reads CSVAAGTEAFF. CDR3 DNA sequence: TGCAGCGTTGCCGCTGGGACTGAAGCTTTCTTT.

The J gene is TRBJ1-2, the V gene TRBV2; the match to TRBD1 covers 9 bases. Germline V lookup: CDR1 SNHLY, CDR2 FYNNEI. The CDR3 runs to 14 residues. The ends lost 1 base at V and 7 bases at J; junction bases unmatched: 4. CDR3: CASSEGTGESGYTF. The CDR3 DNA follows: TGTGCCAGCAGTGAAGGGACAGGGGAAAGTGGCTACACCTTC. The full variable domain, completed using reference TRBV2 and TRBJ1-2, is EPEVTQTPSHQVTQMGQEVILRCVPISNHLYFYWYRQILGQKVEFLVSFYNNEISEKSEIFDDQFSVERPDGSNFTLKIRSTKLEDSAMYFCASSEGTGESGYTFGSGTRLTVV.

This sequence joins TRBV19 and TRBJ1-5, with D possibly being TRBD1 (6 bases). The germline V gene has CDR1 LNHDA and CDR2 SQIVND (reference sequence). V gave up 3 bases and J gave up 6 bases, with 15 bases separating them. The CDR3 consists of 15 residues. CDR3 region: CASSMGTGTGQPQHF. The CDR3 nucleotides read TGTGCCAGTAGTATGGGAACAGGGACGGGTCAGCCCCAGCATTTT.

This chain connects TRBV14 to TRBJ2-6; 9 bases match TRBD1. This CDR3 is built from 17 residues. Germline assignment: CDR1 SGHDN and CDR2 FVKESK. The trim removed 3 bases at V and 2 bases at J, leaving 5 bases unmatched. The CDR3 sequence is CASSQDRGVTGANVLTF. Written as DNA, the CDR3 is TGTGCCAGCAGCCAGGACAGGGGAGTAACTGGGGCCAACGTCCTGACTTTC.

Turning to this clone: The identical CDR3 is also encoded by other nucleotide sequences in the sample. The chain recombines TRBV7-3 with TRBJ2-3, with 7 nucleotides matching TRBD1. Trimming cost V 5 bases and J 0 bases; bases outside gene matches: 8. The CDR3 runs 16 residues. Germline CDR1 and CDR2: SGHTA and FQGTGA. The DNA for the CDR3 is TGTGCCAGCAGCGCCCAAGGGGGCCCAAGCACAGATACGCAGTATTTT. Translation: CASSAQGGPSTDTQYF. The variable domain in full, with the rest retrieved from reference TRBV7-3 and TRBJ2-3, is GAGVSQTPSNKVTEKGKYVELRCDPISGHTALYWYRQSLGQGPEFLIYFQGTGAADDSGLPNDRFFAVRPEGSVSTLKIQRTERGDSAVYLCASSAQGGPSTDTQYFGPGTRLTVL.

This clone has a single count. The J gene is TRBJ1-6, the V gene TRBV6-5, with D possibly matching TRBD1 (5 bases). V shed 7 bases and J shed 8 bases, with 18 bases lying between them. Germline loops: CDR1 MNHEY, CDR2 SVGAGI. The CDR3 is 15 residues long. CDR3 residues: CASTISGQGHSPLHF. The CDR3 DNA reads as TGTGCCAGCACTATATCCGGGCAGGGACATTCACCCCTCCACTTT.

The CDR3 spells CAISATGNTIYF. The CDR3 DNA follows: TGTGCCATCAGTGCGACAGGAAACACCATATATTTT. This chain connects TRBV10-3 to TRBJ1-3; D not certain. The germline gives CDR1 ENHRY, CDR2 SYGVKD. The CDR3 contains 12 residues. Trimming pared 4 bases from V and 4 bases from J, leaving 5 bases between.

The V call is TRBV6-5, the J call TRBJ2-3, with D perhaps being TRBD1 or TRBD2 (7 bases each). The CDR3 extends over 15 amino acids. CDR1 is MNHEY, CDR2 SVGAGI, per germline. Deletions cut 8 bases from V and 3 bases from J, with 18 bases between. The CDR3 sequence: CASRPRGGRTDTQYF. The CDR3 region has the DNA TGTGCCAGCCGCCCCAGGGGGGGTCGGACAGATACGCAGTATTTT.

The V gene is TRBV2, the J gene TRBJ1-2; TRBD1 aligns across 7 bases. Germline CDR1 and CDR2: SNHLY and FYNNEI. Trimming at V came to 4 bases and at J to 4 bases, leaving 3 bases not matched to a gene. The CDR3 is made up of 13 amino acids. The CDR3 DNA reads TGTGCCAGCAGTGTACAGGGGTCCTATGGCTACACCTTC. Protein sequence: CASSVQGSYGYTF.

The chain joins TRBV7-9 to TRBJ2-5, with TRBD2 matching 7 bases. The CDR3 is 17 residues long. Germline CDR1 is SEHNR and CDR2 is FQNEAQ (reference sequence). Trimming cost V 1 base and J 4 bases; bases outside gene matches: 12. The CDR3 nucleotides are TGTGCCAGCAGCTTAGGGTGGGCTAGCGGCTTGGGAGAGACCCAGTACTTC. Its protein product is CASSLGWASGLGETQYF.

The J gene is TRBJ2-1, the V gene TRBV29-1, with 8 bases fitting TRBD1. CDR1 is SQVTM, CDR2 ANQGSEA, per germline. The V gene end was trimmed by 7 bases and the J gene end by 9 bases; junction bases not matched to a gene: 11. The CDR3 sequence is 13 residues long. CDR3: CSAGTGVRGEQFF. For the CDR3, the DNA is TGCAGCGCCGGGACAGGCGTTCGTGGTGAGCAGTTCTTC.

This clone was seen a handful of times. This chain uses TRBV9 with TRBJ1-6; weak D call: TRBD1 (6 bases). The CDR3 loop spans 13 amino acids. Germline V gene lookup returns CDR1 SGDLS and CDR2 YYNGEE. V lost 3 bases and J 9 bases, leaving 10 bases between the germline ends. The CDR3 sequence is CASSGTGASPLHF. In DNA, the CDR3 is TGTGCCAGCAGCGGAACGGGGGCTTCACCCCTCCACTTT.

The chain couples TRBV19 to TRBJ2-6; D unresolved. Germline loops: CDR1 LNHDA, CDR2 SQIVND (reference sequence). The CDR3 runs 15 residues. V gave up 4 bases and J gave up 0 bases, with 7 bases separating them. CDR3 in amino acids: CASSSSRSGANVLTF. Here the CDR3 DNA reads TGTGCCAGTAGTAGCAGCCGCTCTGGGGCCAACGTCCTGACTTTC. The variable domain in full, with the rest retrieved from reference TRBV19 and TRBJ2-6, is DGGITQSPKYLFRKEGQNVTLSCEQNLNHDAMYWYRQDPGQGLRLIYYSQIVNDFQKGDIAEGYSVSREKKESFPLTVTSAQKNPTAFYLCASSSSRSGANVLTFGAGSRLTVL.

V and J are TRBV5-6 and TRBJ1-4; D is ambiguous. This CDR3 comprises 13 residues. The germline V and J ends were trimmed by 2 bases and 11 bases, with 13 bases remaining between them. Per germline, CDR1 SGHDT and CDR2 YYEEEE. This CDR3 reads CASSFEEAGKLFF. The CDR3 coding sequence is TGTGCCAGCAGCTTTGAGGAGGCGGGGAAACTGTTTTTT.

The chain couples TRBV25-1 to TRBJ1-2, with D possibly being TRBD1 (5 bases). V lost 2 bases and J lost 8, with 15 bases in between. The CDR3 is 14 residues long. Germline V lookup: CDR1 MGHDK, CDR2 SYGVNS. This CDR3 reads CASSEAWGVEGYTF. Here the CDR3 DNA reads TGTGCCAGCAGTGAAGCGTGGGGGGTTGAGGGCTACACCTTC.

The chain has TRBV7-3 and TRBJ2-2; D remains ambiguous. V was pared by 5 bases and J by 4 bases, with 26 bases between. The CDR3 contains 19 residues. Germline V gene data show CDR1 as SGHTA and CDR2 as FQGTGA. The CDR3 reads CASSPDSSSPIPPTGELFF. CDR3 DNA sequence: TGTGCCAGCAGCCCCGATTCGTCCAGCCCCATTCCGCCCACCGGGGAGCTGTTTTTT.

The chain carries TRBV7-9 and TRBJ2-1, with 7 positions matching TRBD2. Germline V gene data show CDR1 as SEHNR and CDR2 as FQNEAQ (reference sequence). CDR3 length: 17 amino acids. V dropped 0 bases and J dropped 8; count of bases not matched to a gene: 13. The CDR3 nucleotides read TGTGCCAGCAGCTTAGCGACTAGCTACCTAGCCGGGCATGAGCAGTTCTTC. Translation: CASSLATSYLAGHEQFF.

V gene TRBV14 combines with J gene TRBJ2-7; tentatively, D is TRBD1 (5 bases). The V end was cut by 1 base, the J end by 2 bases, with 21 bases between. The CDR3 spans 18 residues. Germline CDR1 reads SGHDN; CDR2 reads FVKESK. CDR3 protein: CASSQVGRFGAPTYEQYF. CDR3 bases: TGTGCCAGCAGCCAAGTGGGTAGGTTTGGGGCGCCTACCTACGAGCAGTACTTC. The whole variable domain, filled in from reference TRBV14 and TRBJ2-7, reads EAGVTQFPSHSVIEKGQTVTLRCDPISGHDNLYWYRRVMGKEIKFLLHFVKESKQDESGMPNNRFLAERTGGTYSTLKVQPAELEDSGVYFCASSQVGRFGAPTYEQYFGPGTRLTVT.